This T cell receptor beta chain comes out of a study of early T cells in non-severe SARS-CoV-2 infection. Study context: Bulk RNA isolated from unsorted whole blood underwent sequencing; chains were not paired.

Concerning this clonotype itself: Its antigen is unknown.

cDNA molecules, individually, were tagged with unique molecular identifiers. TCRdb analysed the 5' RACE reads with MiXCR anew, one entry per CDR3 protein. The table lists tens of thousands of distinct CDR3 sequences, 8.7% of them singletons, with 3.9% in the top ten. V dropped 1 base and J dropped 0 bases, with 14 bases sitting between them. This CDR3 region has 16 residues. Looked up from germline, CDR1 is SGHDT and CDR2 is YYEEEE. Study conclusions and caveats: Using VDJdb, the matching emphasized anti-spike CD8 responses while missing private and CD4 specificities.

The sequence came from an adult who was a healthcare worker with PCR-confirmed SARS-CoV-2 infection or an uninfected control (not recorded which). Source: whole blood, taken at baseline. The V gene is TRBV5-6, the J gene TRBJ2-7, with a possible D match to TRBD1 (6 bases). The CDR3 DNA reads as TGTGCCAGCAGCTTGAGAGTGGGACAAAGCTCCTACGAGCAGTACTTC. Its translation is CASSLRVGQSSYEQYF.